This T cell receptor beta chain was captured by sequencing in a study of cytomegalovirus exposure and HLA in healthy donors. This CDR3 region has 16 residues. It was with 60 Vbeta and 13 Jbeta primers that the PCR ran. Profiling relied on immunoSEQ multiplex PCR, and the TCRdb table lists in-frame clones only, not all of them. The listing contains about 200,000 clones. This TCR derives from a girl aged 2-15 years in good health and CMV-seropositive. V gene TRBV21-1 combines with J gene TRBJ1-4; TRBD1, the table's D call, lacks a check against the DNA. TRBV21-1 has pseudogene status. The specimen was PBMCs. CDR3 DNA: TGTGCCAGCAGCAAAGTGGGGCCATTCAGGTCTGAAAAACTGTTTTTT. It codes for CASSKVGPFRSEKLFF.